This T cell receptor (beta chain) was profiled in a study of T-cell memory formation after mild COVID-19. Study-wide context: Clustering of TCRs was largely donor specific. Study results and caveats: Clones that got smaller from day 15 to 85 had even CD4/CD8, while clones growing later tipped toward CD4+.

Of note for this clonotype: Its target is unknown.

TCRdb independently ran MiXCR on the 5' RACE reads; one entry per CDR3 protein. This sample has hundreds of thousands of distinct CDR3 sequences, with roughly 19% found just once. V was cut by 0 bases and J by 8 bases, with 23 bases left in between. There are 17 residues in the CDR3. From germline, CDR1 is SGHRS and CDR2 YFSETQ. This receptor was identified in a man younger than 35 who had mild COVID-19 (a few samples of this study predate the infection). Cell type and time point are not known. The V and J genes are TRBV5-1 and TRBJ1-1; D uncertain. Material: PBMCs or a T cell subset sorted from them (not recorded which). The CDR3 here is CASSLEGVETHPSEAFF. For the CDR3, the DNA is TGCGCCAGCAGCTTGGAAGGTGTCGAAACACACCCCTCCGAAGCTTTCTTT.